This T cell receptor (beta chain) was captured by sequencing in a study of neurological immune-mediated disorders. CDR3 size: 16 residues. Trimming removed 7 bases at V and 3 bases at J, with 19 bases between. Germline V gene lookup returns CDR1 SQVTM and CDR2 ANQGSEA. There are many counts of this clonotype. By 5'RACE with 10-nucleotide random UMIs, the cDNA was made. TCRdb re-analysed the 5' RACE reads in MiXCR, keeping a single row per CDR3 protein. The sample gives tens of thousands of distinct CDR3 sequences, around a tenth of which show up once; around 1.8% is in the top ten. V usage is TRBV29-1 and J usage is TRBJ2-6; D ambiguous. The receptor's source is a man aged 35 to 55 in good health. The specimen sequenced was PBMCs. Written as DNA, the CDR3 is TGCAGCGCCCGTGGAGTGAGTACCTTTGGGGCCAACGTCCTGACTTTC. Encoded protein: CSARGVSTFGANVLTF. The variable domain in full, with the rest retrieved from reference TRBV29-1 and TRBJ2-6, is SAVISQKPSRDICQRGTSLTIQCQVDSQVTMMFWYRQQPGQSLTLIATANQGSEATYESGFVIDKFPISRPNLTFSTLTVSNMSPEDSSIYLCSARGVSTFGANVLTFGAGSRLTVL.